The 3 T cell receptor beta chains below were found in one sample sequenced in a study of T cell responses to AZD1222 COVID-19 vaccine. Profiled with immunoSEQ multiplex PCR; TCRdb holds only in-frame clones, not every one. The sample consists of over 100,000 clones, roughly 89% of them appearing once. The sample here was peripheral blood, taken on day 0 of AZD1222 vaccination. The origin of the receptors is an adult in good health.

This chain uses TRBV3-1 (or the pseudogene TRBV3-2) with TRBJ1-5; D is perhaps TRBD1 (5 bases). Germline CDR1 LGHDT, CDR2 YNNKEL (reference sequence). The V gene lost 0 bases and the J gene lost 4 bases, with 13 bases spanning the gap. This CDR3 has 16 residues. CDR3 DNA: TGTGCCAGCAGCCAAGATGGGGCCTTAGGAAATCAGCCCCAGCATTTT. This gives the protein CASSQDGALGNQPQHF.

This clone showed up just once. The chain combines TRBV30 with TRBJ1-6; no reliable D call. CDR3 length: 14 residues. The V end was cut by 0 bases, the J end by 10 bases, with 13 bases between. CDR1 is GTSNPN and CDR2 is SVGIG in the germline V gene (reference sequence). The CDR3 nucleotides read TGTGCCTGGAGTGTACTGGGGATCCAATCACCCCTCCACTTT. As protein: CAWSVLGIQSPLHF.

The rearrangement joins TRBV9 to TRBJ1-6; a weak D match, TRBD1 (5 bases). V gave up 3 bases and J gave up 9 bases, with 10 bases separating them. Germline V gene sequence: CDR1 SGDLS, CDR2 YYNGEE. The CDR3 consists of 13 residues. The CDR3 protein is CASSAYGGSPLHF. The CDR3 nucleotides read TGTGCCAGCAGCGCCTATGGGGGTTCACCCCTCCACTTT. Full variable domain (missing parts from reference TRBV9 and TRBJ1-6): DSGVTQTPKHLITATGQRVTLRCSPRSGDLSVYWYQQSLDQGLQFLIQYYNGEERAKGNILERFSAQQFPDLHSELNLSSLELGDSALYFCASSAYGGSPLHFGNGTRLTVT.